A single sample is the source of the 3 T cell receptor beta chains below, sequenced in a study of naive CD8 T cells in extremely preterm neonates. The protocol was immunoSEQ multiplex PCR, while the TCRdb copy is restricted to in-frame clones and leaves out a portion. The table records over 6,500 clones, just under 98% of them present only once. Input material: naive CD8+ T cells from blood. These receptors were obtained from a human donor in good health.

The rearrangement links TRBV30 to TRBJ1-4; 7 nucleotides line up with TRBD1. The junction had 0 bases not matched to a gene; V was cut back by 8 bases and J by 0 bases. The CDR3 runs 12 residues. Per germline, CDR1 GTSNPN and CDR2 SVGIG (reference sequence). As DNA, the CDR3 is TGTGCCGGGACAGCAACTAATGAAAAACTGTTTTTT. The encoded protein is CAGTATNEKLFF.

The genes are TRBV4-1 and TRBJ2-7; 8 nucleotides line up with TRBD1. This CDR3 comprises 15 residues. Germline CDR1 is MGHRA and CDR2 is YSYEKL. Trimming took 1 base from V and 0 from J; bases not matched to a gene: 2. This CDR3 is CASSQGQGPSYEQYF. In DNA form, the CDR3 reads TGCGCCAGCAGCCAAGGACAGGGGCCCTCCTACGAGCAGTACTTC.

V gene TRBV7-6 combines with J gene TRBJ1-1, with D maybe TRBD1 (5 bases). The V end was cut by 5 bases, the J end by 1 base, with 11 bases between. The V gene's germline CDR1 is SGHVS and CDR2 FNYEAQ. The CDR3 is made up of 14 amino acids. The CDR3 DNA follows: TGTGCCAGCAGCGCGGGACGGGAGAACACTGAAGCTTTCTTT. Residues: CASSAGRENTEAFF.